Listed below are T cell receptor beta chains from one sample, sequenced in a study of blood T cell repertoires in COVID-19. TCRdb's copy holds only in-frame clones and misses some; the assay was immunoSEQ multiplex PCR. The table includes roughly 350,000 clones, roughly 90% detected once. Sequences were obtained from peripheral blood. Receptors were obtained from a woman in her 70s with COVID-19, enrolled during active disease. Both conserved end residues are part of each CDR3. The D gene is left open where the match is weak. Not all rows give a size; the values are once, few, many and, for expanded clones, a class.

TGTGCCAGCAGCTTAAAAGTGGCAGGGTGGATAAACATTCAGTACTTC	CASSLKVAGWINIQYF	TRBV7-2	TRBJ2-4	.	.	16
TGTGCCAGCAGTGAATCTGAGTTCTCTGGGGCCAACGTCCTGACTTTC	CASSESEFSGANVLTF	TRBV2	TRBJ2-6	.	.	16
TGTGCCAGCAGGGGGCAGGTCCTTTATAATTCACCCCTCCACTTT	CASRGQVLYNSPLHF	TRBV2	TRBJ1-6	.	.	15
TGTGCCAGCACCCCCTCAGGCGGGGGGTTCTCCTACGAGCAGTACTTC	CASTPSGGGFSYEQYF	TRBV28	TRBJ2-7	.	TRBD2	16
TGTGCCAGCAGCCCCCAGCCGGGACTAGAAGTGTATTTT	CASSPQPGLEVYF	TRBV7-8	TRBJ2-3	.	TRBD2	13
TGTGCCAGCAGTTTATTGGGCCCCGGGGAGCTGTTGTTT	CASSLLGPGELLF	TRBV28	TRBJ2-2	.	.	13
TGTGCCAGCAGCCCGACTAGCGGGGACACCGGGGAGCTGTTTTTT	CASSPTSGDTGELFF	TRBV5-4	TRBJ2-2	.	TRBD2	15
TGTGCTAGTGGGACAGGACAAAAGAGCACAGATACGCAGTATTTT	CASGTGQKSTDTQYF	TRBV12-5	TRBJ2-3	.	.	15
TGCAGCGTTTGGACAGGGGATGAAAAACTGTTTTTT	CSVWTGDEKLFF	TRBV29-1	TRBJ1-4	.	TRBD1	12
TGTGCCAGCAGCGTAGATGAGGGCGGCAACACCGGGGAGCTGTTTTTT	CASSVDEGGNTGELFF	TRBV9	TRBJ2-2	.	.	16
TGTGCCAGCAGTTATATGAGGACTGAAGCTTTCTTT	CASSYMRTEAFF	TRBV12-3/TRBV12-4	TRBJ1-1	.	.	12
TGTGCCATCAGTGACCCCGGGGAGCAGTACTTC	CAISDPGEQYF	TRBV10-3	TRBJ2-7	.	.	11
TGTGCCAGCAGCTTGGGGGGGACAGGAAACACCATATATTTT	CASSLGGTGNTIYF	TRBV5-6	TRBJ1-3	.	.	14
TGTGCCAGCAACCTAGGCGGGACAGGGGGCGTAAGCTATGGCTACACCTTC	CASNLGGTGGVSYGYTF	TRBV9	TRBJ1-2	.	TRBD1	17
TGTGCCAGCAGCGGGACTAGCGGGGGGGTTTACGAGCAGTACTTC	CASSGTSGGVYEQYF	TRBV2	TRBJ2-7	.	TRBD2	15
TGTGCCAGCAGCGGCGGGACTAGCGGGGGGGAAGAGACCCAGTACTTC	CASSGGTSGGEETQYF	TRBV9	TRBJ2-5	.	TRBD2	16
TGTGCCACCAGCCCGAGTTTCTATGAGCAGTTCTTC	CATSPSFYEQFF	TRBV15	TRBJ2-1	.	.	12
TGCGCCAGCAGCCAAAGACTAGCGGACTACGAGCAGTACTTC	CASSQRLADYEQYF	TRBV4-3	TRBJ2-7	.	TRBD2	14
TGCGCCAGCAGCCAAGATGAGCGGGGGGGCCGAGAGACCCAGTACTTC	CASSQDERGGRETQYF	TRBV4-1	TRBJ2-5	once	TRBD2	16
TGCGCCAGCAGCTCATCGACAGGGGCTGGAAACACCATATATTTT	CASSSSTGAGNTIYF	TRBV5-1	TRBJ1-3	.	TRBD1	15
TGTGCCAGCAGTTTAAATCCCCCGGCGGAGGGGCAGATGGGGGAGACCCAGTACTTC	CASSLNPPAEGQMGETQYF	TRBV27	TRBJ2-5	.	.	19
TGCAGTGCTAGTTCTAGCGGGGGGTCAGAGACCCAGTACTTC	CSASSSGGSETQYF	TRBV20-1	TRBJ2-5	.	TRBD2	14
TGTGCCAGCAGCCGAAGACAGGGATCGAACACTGAAGCTTTCTTT	CASSRRQGSNTEAFF	TRBV3-1/TRBV3-2	TRBJ1-1	.	TRBD1	15
TGTGCCAGCAGTTTATACCCCCCGGGGGAGACCCAGTACTTC	CASSLYPPGETQYF	TRBV27	TRBJ2-5	.	.	14
TGTGCCAGCAAGGTGGGACTAGGTGAGGCGGAGACCCAGTACTTC	CASKVGLGEAETQYF	TRBV7-2	TRBJ2-5	.	TRBD2	15
TGTGCCAGCAGCCCCTCCCTGACAGGGTTCGGCAATCAGCCCCAGCATTTT	CASSPSLTGFGNQPQHF	TRBV7-9	TRBJ1-5	.	TRBD1	17
TGTGCCAGCAGCCCGGCCGGGTCCCACTCTGGAAACACCATATATTTT	CASSPAGSHSGNTIYF	TRBV14	TRBJ1-3	.	.	16
TGTGCCAGCAGCCAACAGGGGGCGATTCCATCGCTCTTC	CASSQQGAIPSLF	TRBV5-6	TRBJ2-1	.	TRBD1	13
TGTGCCAGCAGCAACCGGGGTGGCTACGAGCAGTACTTC	CASSNRGGYEQYF	TRBV9	TRBJ2-7	.	.	13
TGTGCCAGCAGCAGCCGGGACAGGCCCTATGGCTACACCTTC	CASSSRDRPYGYTF	TRBV5-6	TRBJ1-2	.	TRBD1	14
TGCGCCAGCAGCCGCACGCAGGGGGCAGGGTATGGCTACACCTTC	CASSRTQGAGYGYTF	TRBV4-1	TRBJ1-2	once	TRBD1	15
TGTGCCAGCAGTTATGCCCGGGAGAGCTCCTACGAGCAGTACTTC	CASSYARESSYEQYF	TRBV6-9	TRBJ2-7	.	.	15
TGCGCCAGCAGCCACCTAAGACAGGGGGCGGACAGCAATCAGCCCCAGCATTTT	CASSHLRQGADSNQPQHF	TRBV4-3	TRBJ1-5	.	TRBD1	18
TGTGCCAGTACCCGTCTTGCGGGGGCCGACACCGGGGAGCTGTTTTTT	CASTRLAGADTGELFF	TRBV19	TRBJ2-2	.	.	16
TGTGCCAGCAGCTTCTATACAGGGGGGGAGCAGTTCTTC	CASSFYTGGEQFF	TRBV7-2	TRBJ2-1	.	TRBD1	13
TGTGCCAGCAGCTTGAGGCGCGGTGTGGGCACAGATACGCAGTATTTT	CASSLRRGVGTDTQYF	TRBV5-6	TRBJ2-3	.	.	16
TGTGCCAGCAGTTTATCGGGTAGCAATCAGCCCCAGCATTTT	CASSLSGSNQPQHF	TRBV28	TRBJ1-5	once	.	14
TGTGCCACCAGTGATGGGACAATAAACACTGAAGCTTTCTTT	CATSDGTINTEAFF	TRBV24-1	TRBJ1-1	.	.	14
TGTGCCAGCAGTTCGCTCCGGGACAGGGAACTGCTATCGGACACCTTC	CASSSLRDRELLSDTF	TRBV6-6	TRBJ1-2	once	TRBD1	16
TGTGCCACCCTTATAGGGGGGGAAGAGACCCAGTACTTC	CATLIGGEETQYF	TRBV15	TRBJ2-5	.	.	13
TGTGCCAGCAGTCCTCGACAGGGAAGCCCGGCCACAGATACGCAGTATTTT	CASSPRQGSPATDTQYF	TRBV6-6	TRBJ2-3	.	TRBD1	17
TGTGCCAGCATTCCGGGGAACACTGAAGCTTTCTTT	CASIPGNTEAFF	TRBV7-9	TRBJ1-1	.	.	12
TGTGCCAGCAGCCAAAGGCTCCCGGGACAGGGGTTTTTTTGGTCACCCCTCCACTTT	CASSQRLPGQGFFWSPLHF	TRBV3-1/TRBV3-2	TRBJ1-6	.	TRBD1	19
TGTGCCAGCAGCTTGTCAGCAACTAATGAAAAACTGTTTTTT	CASSLSATNEKLFF	TRBV7-2	TRBJ1-4	.	.	14
TGTGCCAGCAGGGACAGCCTTAGAGGCTATGGCTACACCTTC	CASRDSLRGYGYTF	TRBV6-4	TRBJ1-2	.	.	14
TGTGCCAGCAGTCACGGACAGGGAGGTCATTCACCCCTCCACTTT	CASSHGQGGHSPLHF	TRBV27	TRBJ1-6	.	TRBD1	15
TGTGCCAGCAGCCGCTTTGGGGCGGGGAGCTACGAGCAGTACTTC	CASSRFGAGSYEQYF	TRBV4-2	TRBJ2-7	.	.	15
TGTGCCAGCAGCTTGGTCGACAATGAGCAGTTCTTC	CASSLVDNEQFF	TRBV5-4	TRBJ2-1	.	.	12
TGCGCCAGCAGCTTCGGGGGTTCGGACACTGAAGCTTTCTTT	CASSFGGSDTEAFF	TRBV5-1	TRBJ1-1	.	.	14
TGCGCCAGCAGCCAAGATCTGCCGACTCAGCGGGGGGTTACCGGGGAGCTGTTTTTT	CASSQDLPTQRGVTGELFF	TRBV4-3	TRBJ2-2	.	TRBD2	19
TGTGCCAGCCGACAGGGATACTATGGCTACACCTTC	CASRQGYYGYTF	TRBV2	TRBJ1-2	few	TRBD1	12
TGTGCCACCAGTGATAACGTACTAGCTCTCGATGAGCAGTTCTTC	CATSDNVLALDEQFF	TRBV24-1	TRBJ2-1	once	.	15
TGTGCCAGCCGGGTAGAGGGGGAGCAGCCCCAGCATTTT	CASRVEGEQPQHF	TRBV2	TRBJ1-5	.	.	13
TGTGCCTGGAAAGTCACAGGGAACTATGGCTACACCTTC	CAWKVTGNYGYTF	TRBV30	TRBJ1-2	.	.	13
TGTGCCAGCAGCTTTAATCAGGGGTTAAACTATGGCTACACCTTC	CASSFNQGLNYGYTF	TRBV11-2	TRBJ1-2	.	.	15